This T cell receptor (beta chain) is drawn from a study of identical twins. This CDR3 contains 15 residues. Germline values: CDR1 SGHVS, CDR2 FQNEAQ. V lost 4 bases, J lost 0 bases, and 5 bases stayed unmatched. TCRdb independently ran MiXCR on the 5' RACE reads; one entry per CDR3 protein. The sample has about 890,000 distinct CDR3 sequences, approximately 13% seen once. These sequences were also reported in another study, on yellow fever vaccine responses in identical twins.

V gene TRBV7-8 combines with J gene TRBJ2-7; TRBD1 agrees at 8 bases. This sequence was found in a woman between 18 and 30 years old in good health. The sequencing sample was made of PBMCs. The CDR3, as DNA: TGTGCCAGCAGCTATGGCGGACAGGGCTCCTACGAGCAGTACGTC. Translated, it gives CASSYGGQGSYEQYV.